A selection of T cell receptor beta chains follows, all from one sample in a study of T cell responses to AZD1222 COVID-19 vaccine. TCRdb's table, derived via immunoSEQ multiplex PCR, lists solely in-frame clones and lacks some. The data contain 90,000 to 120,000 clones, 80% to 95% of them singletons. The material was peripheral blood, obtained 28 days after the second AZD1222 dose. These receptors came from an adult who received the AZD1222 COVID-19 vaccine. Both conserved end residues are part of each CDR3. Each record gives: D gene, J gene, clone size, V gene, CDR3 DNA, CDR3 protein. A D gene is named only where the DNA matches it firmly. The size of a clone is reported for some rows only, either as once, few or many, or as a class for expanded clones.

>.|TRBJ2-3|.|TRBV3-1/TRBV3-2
TGTGCCAGCAGCCAAGGGGCAGGGAACCCAGATACGCAGTATTTT
CASSQGAGNPDTQYF
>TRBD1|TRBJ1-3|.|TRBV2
TGTGCCAGCAGGGGACAGGGGTCTCCCGGAAACACCATATATTTT
CASRGQGSPGNTIYF
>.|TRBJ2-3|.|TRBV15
TGTGCCACCAGAAAGACAGAGACCCAAAGGGGGGATACGCAGTATTTT
CATRKTETQRGDTQYF
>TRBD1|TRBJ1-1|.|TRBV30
TGTGCCTCCTCTTACGGAATAAACAGGGGCCGACTTGAAGCTTTCTTT
CASSYGINRGRLEAFF
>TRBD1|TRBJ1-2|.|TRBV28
TGTGCCAGCAGTTCGGACAGGGAGTTCCCTTATGGCTACACCTTC
CASSSDREFPYGYTF
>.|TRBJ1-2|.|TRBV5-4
TGTGCCAGCAGCCCAAATAGAGGGGGTAACTATGGCTACACCTTC
CASSPNRGGNYGYTF
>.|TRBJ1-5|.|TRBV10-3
TGTGCCATCAGGAACAGGGATGATCAGCCCCAGCATTTT
CAIRNRDDQPQHF
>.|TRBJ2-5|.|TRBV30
TGTGCCTGGAGTGCTACCTCCGCGTCCGGGACCAGAAAAGAGACCCAGTACTTC
CAWSATSASGTRKETQYF
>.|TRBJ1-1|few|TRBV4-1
TGCGCCAGCAGCCAAGAAGGATTGAACACTGAAGCTTTCTTT
CASSQEGLNTEAFF
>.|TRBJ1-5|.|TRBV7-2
TGTGCCAGCAGCTGGACAGAGAATCAGCCCCAGCATTTT
CASSWTENQPQHF
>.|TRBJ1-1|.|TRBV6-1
TGTGCCAGCAGTGAAGCAAGGGTACGGGGAGACACTGAAGCTTTCTTT
CASSEARVRGDTEAFF